This T cell receptor (beta chain) stems from a study of post-analysis software for immune sequencing data. Across the study: Included among the disease courses, which were recorded for the cohort, were relapsing-remitting, secondary progressive and progressive-relapsing multiple sclerosis. Study results and caveats: Multiple sclerosis patients showed significantly lower normalized Chao1 diversity than controls did.

As concerns this clonotype: The antigen is unknown.

Carried by the TCR beta cDNA libraries were unique molecular identifiers. Using its own MiXCR run on the PCR reads, TCRdb lists one record per CDR3 protein. The sample holds about 200,000 distinct CDR3 sequences, over 25% seen once. The clonotype comes from a girl aged 2-17 years with multiple sclerosis. The sequenced sample consisted of blood.

This chain's CDR3 is CASSPDPGQGTDTQYF. The CDR3, as DNA: TGCGCCAGCAGTCCCGACCCGGGACAGGGCACAGATACGCAGTATTTT. The chain uses TRBV5-1 and TRBJ2-3; 8 positions match TRBD1. J gave up 1 base and V 5 bases, and 9 bases lay outside the gene matches. CDR1 and CDR2 (germline): SGHRS, YFSETQ. The CDR3 length is 16 residues.